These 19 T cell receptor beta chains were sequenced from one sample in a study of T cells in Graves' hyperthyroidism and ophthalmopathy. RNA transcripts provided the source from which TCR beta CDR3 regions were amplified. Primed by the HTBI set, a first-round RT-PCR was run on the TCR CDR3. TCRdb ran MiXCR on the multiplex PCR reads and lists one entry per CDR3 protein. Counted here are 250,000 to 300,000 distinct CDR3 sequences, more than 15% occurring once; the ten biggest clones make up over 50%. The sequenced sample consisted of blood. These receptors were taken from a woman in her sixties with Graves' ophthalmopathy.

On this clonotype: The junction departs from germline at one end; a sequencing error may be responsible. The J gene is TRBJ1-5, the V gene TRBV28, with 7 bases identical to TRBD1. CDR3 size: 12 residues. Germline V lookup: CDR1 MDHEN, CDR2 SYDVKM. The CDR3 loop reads CASSYGWTGRYF. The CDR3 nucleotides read TGTGCCAGCAGTTACGGGTGGACAGGCCGGTATTTT. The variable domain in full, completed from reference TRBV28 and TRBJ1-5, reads DVKVTQSSRYLVKRTGEKVFLECVQDMDHENMFWYRQDPGLGLRLIYFSYDVKMKEKGDIPEGYSVSREKKERFSLILESASTNQTSMYLCASSYGWTGRYFGDGTRLSIL.

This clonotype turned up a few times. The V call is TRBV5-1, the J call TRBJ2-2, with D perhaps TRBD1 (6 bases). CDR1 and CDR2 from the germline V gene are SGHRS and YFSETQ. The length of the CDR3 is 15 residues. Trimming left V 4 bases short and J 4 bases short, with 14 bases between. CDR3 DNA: TGCGCCAGCAGCCCACGGACAGATTTCACCGGGGAGCTGTTTTTT. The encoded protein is CASSPRTDFTGELFF.

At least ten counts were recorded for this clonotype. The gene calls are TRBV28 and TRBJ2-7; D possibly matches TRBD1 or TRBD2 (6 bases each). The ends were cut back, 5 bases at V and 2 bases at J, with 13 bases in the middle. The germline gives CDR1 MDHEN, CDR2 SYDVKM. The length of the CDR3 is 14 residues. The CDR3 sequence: CASSIIGGTYEQYF. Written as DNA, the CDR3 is TGTGCCAGCAGTATAATAGGGGGGACCTACGAGCAGTACTTC.

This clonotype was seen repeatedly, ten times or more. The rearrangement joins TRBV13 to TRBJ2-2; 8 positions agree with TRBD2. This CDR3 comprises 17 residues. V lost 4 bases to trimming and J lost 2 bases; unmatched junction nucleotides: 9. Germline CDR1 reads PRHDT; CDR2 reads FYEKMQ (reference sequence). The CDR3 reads CASSYGRGGRNTGELFF. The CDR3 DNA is TGTGCCAGCAGCTACGGGAGGGGAGGGCGAAACACCGGGGAGCTGTTTTTT.

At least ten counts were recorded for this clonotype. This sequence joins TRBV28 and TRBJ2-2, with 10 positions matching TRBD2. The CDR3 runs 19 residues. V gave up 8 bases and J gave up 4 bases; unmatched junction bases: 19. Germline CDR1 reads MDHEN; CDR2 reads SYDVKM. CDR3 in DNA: TGTGCCAGCGCTTCCAAGGGGCTAGCGGGAGTTTTTAGCACCGGGGAGCTGTTTTTT. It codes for CASASKGLAGVFSTGELFF.

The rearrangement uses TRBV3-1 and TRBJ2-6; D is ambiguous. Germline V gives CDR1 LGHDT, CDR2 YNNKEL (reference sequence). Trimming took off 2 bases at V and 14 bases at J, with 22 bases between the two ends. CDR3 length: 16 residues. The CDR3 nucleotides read TGTGCCAGCAGCCAATTTGGGGTGGGCGGATCAACGTTCCTGACTTTC. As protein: CASSQFGVGGSTFLTF.

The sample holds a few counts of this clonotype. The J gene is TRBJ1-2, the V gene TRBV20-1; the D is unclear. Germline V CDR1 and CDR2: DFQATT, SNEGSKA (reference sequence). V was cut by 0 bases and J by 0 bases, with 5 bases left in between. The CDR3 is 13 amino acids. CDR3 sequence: CSAREGSNYGYTF. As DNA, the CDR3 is TGCAGTGCTAGAGAAGGTTCTAACTATGGCTACACCTTC.

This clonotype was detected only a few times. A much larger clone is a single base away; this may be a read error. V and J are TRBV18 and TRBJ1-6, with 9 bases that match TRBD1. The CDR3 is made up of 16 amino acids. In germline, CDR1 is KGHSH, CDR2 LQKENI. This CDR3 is CVSSPRTGAADSPLHF. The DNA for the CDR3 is TGTGTCAGCTCACCTCGGACAGGGGCTGCTGATTCACCCCTCCACTTT.

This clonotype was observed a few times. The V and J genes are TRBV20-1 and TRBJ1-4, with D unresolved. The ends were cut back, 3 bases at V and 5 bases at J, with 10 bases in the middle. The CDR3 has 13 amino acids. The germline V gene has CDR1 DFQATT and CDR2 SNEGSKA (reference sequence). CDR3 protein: CSASGMLNEKLFF. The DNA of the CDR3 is TGCAGTGCTAGCGGGATGCTGAATGAAAAACTGTTTTTT.

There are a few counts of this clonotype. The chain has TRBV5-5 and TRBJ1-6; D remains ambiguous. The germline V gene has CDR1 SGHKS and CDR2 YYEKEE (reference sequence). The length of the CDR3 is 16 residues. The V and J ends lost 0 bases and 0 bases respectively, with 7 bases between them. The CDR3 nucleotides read TGTGCCAGCAGCTTGGACGTCAGCTCCTATAATTCACCCCTCCACTTT. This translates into CASSLDVSSYNSPLHF.

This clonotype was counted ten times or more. The CDR3 DNA is TGTGCCAGCAGCCCAGGGATCCGGTCCACCGGGGAGCTGTTTTTT. Residues: CASSPGIRSTGELFF. The chain employs TRBV11-2 and TRBJ2-2; a possible D gene is TRBD1 (5 bases). Germline V gives CDR1 SGHAT, CDR2 FQNNGV. Trimming shortened V by 5 bases and J by 4 bases, and 14 bases separated the two germline ends. The CDR3 has 15 residues.

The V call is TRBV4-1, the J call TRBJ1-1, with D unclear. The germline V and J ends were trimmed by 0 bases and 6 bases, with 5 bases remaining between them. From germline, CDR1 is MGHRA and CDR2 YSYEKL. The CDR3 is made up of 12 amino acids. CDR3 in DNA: TGCGCCAGCAGCCAAGATTGGGCTGAAGCTTTCTTT. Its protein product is CASSQDWAEAFF.

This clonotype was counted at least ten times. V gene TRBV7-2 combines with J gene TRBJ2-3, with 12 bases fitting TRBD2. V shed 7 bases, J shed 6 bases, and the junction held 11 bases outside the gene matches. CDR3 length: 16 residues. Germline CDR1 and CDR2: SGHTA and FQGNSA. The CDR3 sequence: CASTQRLAGVKDTQYF. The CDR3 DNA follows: TGTGCCAGCACCCAGAGACTAGCGGGAGTAAAGGATACGCAGTATTTT.

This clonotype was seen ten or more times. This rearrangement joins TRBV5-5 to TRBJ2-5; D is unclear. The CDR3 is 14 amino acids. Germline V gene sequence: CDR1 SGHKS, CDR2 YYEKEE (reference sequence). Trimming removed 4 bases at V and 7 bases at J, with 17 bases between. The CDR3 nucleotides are TGTGCCAGCAGCACGACCCCCCCAAGGGTGACCCAGTACTTC. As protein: CASSTTPPRVTQYF. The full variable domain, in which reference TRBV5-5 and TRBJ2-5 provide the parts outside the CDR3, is DAGVTQSPTHLIKTRGQQVTLRCSPISGHKSVSWYQQVLGQGPQFIFQYYEKEERGRGNFPDRFSARQFPNYSSELNVNALLLGDSALYLCASSTTPPRVTQYFGPGTRLLVL.

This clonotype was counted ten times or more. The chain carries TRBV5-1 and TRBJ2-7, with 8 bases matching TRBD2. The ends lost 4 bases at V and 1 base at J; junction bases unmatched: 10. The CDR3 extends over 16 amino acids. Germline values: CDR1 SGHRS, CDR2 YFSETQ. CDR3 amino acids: CASSPGGSSGSYEQYF. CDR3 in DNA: TGCGCCAGCAGCCCAGGCGGTTCTAGCGGGTCCTACGAGCAGTACTTC. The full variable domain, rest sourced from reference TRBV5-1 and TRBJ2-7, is KAGVTQTPRYLIKTRGQQVTLSCSPISGHRSVSWYQQTPGQGLQFLFEYFSETQRNKGNFPGRFSGRQFSNSRSEMNVSTLELGDSALYLCASSPGGSSGSYEQYFGPGTRLTVT.

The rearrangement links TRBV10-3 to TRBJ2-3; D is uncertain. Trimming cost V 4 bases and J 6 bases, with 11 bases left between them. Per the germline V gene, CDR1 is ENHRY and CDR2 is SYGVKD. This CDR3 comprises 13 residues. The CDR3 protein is CAISADVVDTQYF. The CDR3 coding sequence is TGTGCCATCAGTGCCGATGTGGTGGATACGCAGTATTTT.

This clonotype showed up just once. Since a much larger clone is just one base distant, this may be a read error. The CDR3 protein is CASSVHGGKNTEAFF. DNA for the CDR3: TGTGCCAGCAGTGTACACGGGGGGAAGAACACTGAAGCTTTCTTT. J is TRBJ1-1 and V is TRBV6-1; TRBD1 might be the D (5 bases). Trimming removed 4 bases at V and 1 base at J, with 13 bases between. Germline CDR1 and CDR2: MNHNS and SASEGT. The CDR3 has 15 residues.

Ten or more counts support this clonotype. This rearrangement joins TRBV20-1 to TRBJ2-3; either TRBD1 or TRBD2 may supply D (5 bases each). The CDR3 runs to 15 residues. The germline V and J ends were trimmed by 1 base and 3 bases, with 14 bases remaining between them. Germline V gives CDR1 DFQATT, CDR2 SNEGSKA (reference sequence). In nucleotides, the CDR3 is TGCAGTGCTAGAGTGGCCGGGAAGGGGACAGATACGCAGTATTTT. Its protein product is CSARVAGKGTDTQYF.

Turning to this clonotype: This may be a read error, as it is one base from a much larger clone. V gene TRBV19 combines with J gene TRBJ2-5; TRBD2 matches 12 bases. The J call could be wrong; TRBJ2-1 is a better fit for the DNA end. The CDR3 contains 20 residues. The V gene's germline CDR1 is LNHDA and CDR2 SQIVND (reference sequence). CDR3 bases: TGTGCCAGTAGTATAGAGGCCCCCAGGGCTACTAGCGGGAGGAGAGAGACCCAGTTCTTC. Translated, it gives CASSIEAPRATSGRRETQFF.